Given below is one TCR beta chain in context. With random hexamers, reverse transcription was performed on about 0.5 to 1 ug of RNA. TCRdb recomputed calls from the immunoSEQ multiplex PCR reads with MiXCR, one row per CDR3 protein. The data show roughly 89,000 distinct CDR3 sequences, with approximately 96% seen just once and roughly 0.62% held by the top ten. The data were taken from a study of CD8 T cells in Susac syndrome. The CDR3 consists of 12 residues. Losses at the gene ends were 5 bases for V and 12 bases for J; bases not matched to a gene: 7. The chain couples TRBV12-3 or TRBV12-4 to TRBJ2-1, with TRBD2 identical over 7 bases. The material sequenced was CD8+ T cells from PBMCs. This TCR was recovered from a human donor with Susac syndrome. The CDR3 DNA is TGTGCCAGCAGTCCCGCAGGGAGGGGGCAGTTCTTC. Translated: CASSPAGRGQFF.